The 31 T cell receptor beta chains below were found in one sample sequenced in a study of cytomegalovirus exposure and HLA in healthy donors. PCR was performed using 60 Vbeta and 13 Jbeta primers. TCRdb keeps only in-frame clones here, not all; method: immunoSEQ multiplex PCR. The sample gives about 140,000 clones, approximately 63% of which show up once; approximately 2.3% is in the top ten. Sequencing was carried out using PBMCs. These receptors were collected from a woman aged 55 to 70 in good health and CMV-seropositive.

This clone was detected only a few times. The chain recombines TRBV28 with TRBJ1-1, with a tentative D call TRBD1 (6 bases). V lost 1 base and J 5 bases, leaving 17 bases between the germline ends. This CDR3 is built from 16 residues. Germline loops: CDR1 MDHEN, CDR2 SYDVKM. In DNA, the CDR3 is TGTGCCAGCAGTTTATCCGCCGGGACATTAAAGACTGAAGCTTTCTTT. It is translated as CASSLSAGTLKTEAFF.

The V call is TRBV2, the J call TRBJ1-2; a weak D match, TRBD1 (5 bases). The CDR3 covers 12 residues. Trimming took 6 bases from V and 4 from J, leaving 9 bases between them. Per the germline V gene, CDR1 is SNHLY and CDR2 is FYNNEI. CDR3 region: CASRGGSYGYTF. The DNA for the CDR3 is TGTGCCAGCAGGGGGGGGAGCTATGGCTACACCTTC.

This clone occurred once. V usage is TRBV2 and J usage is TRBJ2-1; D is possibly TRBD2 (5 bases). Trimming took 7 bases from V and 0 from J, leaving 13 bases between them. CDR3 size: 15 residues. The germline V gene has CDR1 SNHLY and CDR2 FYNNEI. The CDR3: CASTPQGSSYNEQFF. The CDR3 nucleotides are TGTGCCAGCACCCCCCAAGGGAGCTCCTACAATGAGCAGTTCTTC.

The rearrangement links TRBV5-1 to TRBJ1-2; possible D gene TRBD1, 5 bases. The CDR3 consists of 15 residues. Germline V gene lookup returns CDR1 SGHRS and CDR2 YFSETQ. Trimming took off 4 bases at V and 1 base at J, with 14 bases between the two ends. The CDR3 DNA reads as TGCGCCAGCAGCCTTACACAGGCGAGTAACTATGGCTACACCTTC. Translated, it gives CASSLTQASNYGYTF.

In nucleotides, the CDR3 is TGCGCCAGCAGCTTGACTCCCCAGGGCGCGAAAAAACTGTTTTTT. Protein sequence: CASSLTPQGAKKLFF. V usage is TRBV5-1 and J usage is TRBJ1-4; TRBD1 might be the D (5 bases). V lost 1 base and J 9 bases, leaving 16 bases between the germline ends. The CDR3 covers 15 residues. CDR1 is SGHRS and CDR2 is YFSETQ in the germline V gene.

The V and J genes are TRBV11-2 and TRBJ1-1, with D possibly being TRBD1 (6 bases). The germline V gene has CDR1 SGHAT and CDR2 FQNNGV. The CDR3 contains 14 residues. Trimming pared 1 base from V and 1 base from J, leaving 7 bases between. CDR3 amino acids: CASSLVRGNTEAFF. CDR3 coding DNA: TGTGCCAGCAGCTTAGTCAGGGGGAACACTGAAGCTTTCTTT. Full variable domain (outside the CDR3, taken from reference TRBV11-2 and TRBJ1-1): EAGVAQSPRYKIIEKRQSVAFWCNPISGHATLYWYQQILGQGPKLLIQFQNNGVVDDSQLPKDRFSAERLKGVDSTLKIQPAKLEDSAVYLCASSLVRGNTEAFFGQGTRLTVV.

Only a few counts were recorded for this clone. The DNA for the CDR3 is TGTGCCAGCAGTTTAGCGGGTGGATACAATGAGCAGTTCTTC. Protein product: CASSLAGGYNEQFF. The rearrangement links TRBV28 to TRBJ2-1; D might be TRBD2 (5 bases). The CDR3 runs 14 residues. The germline gives CDR1 MDHEN, CDR2 SYDVKM. Deletions cut 2 bases from V and 4 bases from J, with 9 bases between.

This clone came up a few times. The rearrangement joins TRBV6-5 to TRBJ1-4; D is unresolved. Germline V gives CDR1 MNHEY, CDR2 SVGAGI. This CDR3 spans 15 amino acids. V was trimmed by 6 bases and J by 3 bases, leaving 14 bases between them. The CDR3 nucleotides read TGTGCCAGCAGCAAATACAGCTTATCTAATGAAAAACTGTTTTTT. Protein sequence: CASSKYSLSNEKLFF.

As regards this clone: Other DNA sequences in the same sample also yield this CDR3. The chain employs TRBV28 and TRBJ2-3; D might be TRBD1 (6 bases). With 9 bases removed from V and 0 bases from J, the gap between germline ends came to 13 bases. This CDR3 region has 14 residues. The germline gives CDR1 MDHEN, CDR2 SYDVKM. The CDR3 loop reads CASISGQSTDTQYF. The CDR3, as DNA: TGTGCCAGTATATCGGGACAAAGCACAGATACGCAGTATTTT.

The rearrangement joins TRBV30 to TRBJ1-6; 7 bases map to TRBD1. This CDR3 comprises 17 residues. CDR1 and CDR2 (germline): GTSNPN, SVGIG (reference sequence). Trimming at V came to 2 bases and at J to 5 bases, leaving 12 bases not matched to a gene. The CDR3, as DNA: TGTGCCTGGAGTAGGAGAGGGGGCACGGAGAATAATTCACCCCTCCACTTT. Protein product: CAWSRRGGTENNSPLHF. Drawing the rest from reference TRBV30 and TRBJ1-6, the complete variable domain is SQTIHQWPATLVQPVGSPLSLECTVEGTSNPNLYWYRQAAGRGLQLLFYSVGIGQISSEVPQNLSASRPQDRQFILSSKKLLLSDSGFYLCAWSRRGGTENNSPLHFGNGTRLTVT.

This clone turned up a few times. The CDR3 bases are TGTGCCATCAGTAAAGTGACAGGCGGGGAGCTGTTTTTT. As protein: CAISKVTGGELFF. This chain connects TRBV10-3 to TRBJ2-2, with D possibly being TRBD1 (6 bases). CDR3 length: 13 residues. V was pared by 5 bases and J by 7 bases, with 11 bases between. Germline CDR1 is ENHRY and CDR2 is SYGVKD.

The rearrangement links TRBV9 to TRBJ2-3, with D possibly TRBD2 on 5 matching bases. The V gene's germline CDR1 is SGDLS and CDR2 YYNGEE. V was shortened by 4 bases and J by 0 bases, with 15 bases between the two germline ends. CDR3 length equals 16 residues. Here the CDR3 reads CASSPLAAPSTDTQYF. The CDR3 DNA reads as TGTGCCAGCAGCCCCCTAGCAGCACCTAGCACAGATACGCAGTATTTT.

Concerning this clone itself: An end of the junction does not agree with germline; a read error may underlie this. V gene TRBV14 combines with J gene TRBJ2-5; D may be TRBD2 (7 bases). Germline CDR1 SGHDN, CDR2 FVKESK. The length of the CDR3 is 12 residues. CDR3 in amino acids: CASSQVQGTTDF. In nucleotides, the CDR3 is TGTGCCAGCAGCCAAGTGCAGGGGACTACCGACTTC.

The CDR3 spells CASSLAGGVGQPQHF. DNA of the CDR3: TGCGCCAGCAGCTTGGCCGGAGGGGTTGGTCAGCCCCAGCATTTT. This chain connects TRBV5-1 to TRBJ1-5, with D perhaps matching TRBD1 (5 bases). The CDR3 loop spans 15 amino acids. CDR1 is SGHRS, CDR2 YFSETQ, per germline. V shed 0 bases and J shed 6 bases, with 13 bases lying between them.

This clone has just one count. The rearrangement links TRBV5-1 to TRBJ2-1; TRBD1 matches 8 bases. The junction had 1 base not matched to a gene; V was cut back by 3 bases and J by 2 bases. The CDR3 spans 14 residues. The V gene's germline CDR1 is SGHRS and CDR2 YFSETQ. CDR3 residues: CASSSTGAYNEQFF. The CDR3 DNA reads TGCGCCAGCAGCTCGACAGGGGCCTACAATGAGCAGTTCTTC.

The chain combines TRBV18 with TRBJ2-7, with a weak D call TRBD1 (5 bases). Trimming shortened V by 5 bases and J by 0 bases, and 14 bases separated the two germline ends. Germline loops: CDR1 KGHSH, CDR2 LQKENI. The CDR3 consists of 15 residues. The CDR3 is CASSSRSGFSYEQYF. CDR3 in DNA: TGTGCCAGCTCAAGCAGGTCAGGGTTCTCCTACGAGCAGTACTTC.

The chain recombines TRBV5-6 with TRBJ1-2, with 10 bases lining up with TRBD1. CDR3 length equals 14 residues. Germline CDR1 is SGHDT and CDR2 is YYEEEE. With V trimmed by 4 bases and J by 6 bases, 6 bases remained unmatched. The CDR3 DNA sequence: TGTGCCAGCAGCCGGGGACAGGGGACAGATGGCTACACCTTC. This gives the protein CASSRGQGTDGYTF.

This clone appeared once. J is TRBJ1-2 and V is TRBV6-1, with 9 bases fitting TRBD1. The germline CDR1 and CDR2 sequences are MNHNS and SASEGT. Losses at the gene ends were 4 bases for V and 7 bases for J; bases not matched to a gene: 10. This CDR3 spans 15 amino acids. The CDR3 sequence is CASSARLGTGSGYTF. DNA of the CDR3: TGTGCCAGCAGTGCGCGTCTCGGGACAGGGAGTGGCTACACCTTC.

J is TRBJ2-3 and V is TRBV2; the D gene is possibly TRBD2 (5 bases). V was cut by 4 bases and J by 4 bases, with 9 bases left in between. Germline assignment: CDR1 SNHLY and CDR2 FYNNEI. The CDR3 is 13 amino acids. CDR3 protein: CASSVGGPDTQYF. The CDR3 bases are TGTGCCAGCAGTGTAGGCGGGCCAGATACGCAGTATTTT.

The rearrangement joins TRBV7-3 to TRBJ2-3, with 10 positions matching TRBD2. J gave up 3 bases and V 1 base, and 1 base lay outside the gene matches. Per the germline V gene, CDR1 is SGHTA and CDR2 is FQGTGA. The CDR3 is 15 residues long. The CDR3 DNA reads TGTGCCAGCAGCTTAATGGGACTAGCGACAGATACGCAGTATTTT. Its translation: CASSLMGLATDTQYF.

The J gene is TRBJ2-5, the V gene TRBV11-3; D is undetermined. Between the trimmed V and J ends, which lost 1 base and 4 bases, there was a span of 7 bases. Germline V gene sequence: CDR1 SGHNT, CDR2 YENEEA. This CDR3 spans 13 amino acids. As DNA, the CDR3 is TGTGCCAGCAGCTTAGGAGCCGGAGAGACCCAGTACTTC. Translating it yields CASSLGAGETQYF. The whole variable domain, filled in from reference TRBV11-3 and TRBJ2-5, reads EAGVVQSPRYKIIEKKQPVAFWCNPISGHNTLYWYLQNLGQGPELLIRYENEEAVDDSQLPKDRFSAERLKGVDSTLKIQPAELGDSAVYLCASSLGAGETQYFGPGTRLLVL.

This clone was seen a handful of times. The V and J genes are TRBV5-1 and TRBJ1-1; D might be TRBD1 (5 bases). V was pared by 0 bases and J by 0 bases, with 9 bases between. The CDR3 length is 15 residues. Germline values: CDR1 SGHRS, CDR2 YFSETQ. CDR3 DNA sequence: TGCGCCAGCAGCTTGGAAGGGGCTTTGAACACTGAAGCTTTCTTT. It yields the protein CASSLEGALNTEAFF.

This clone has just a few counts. In DNA form, the CDR3 reads TGTGCCAGCAGCGACGGGGGGGAGGGCTATGGCTACACCTTC. Protein: CASSDGGEGYGYTF. The chain carries TRBV9 and TRBJ1-2; weak D call: TRBD1 (5 bases). There are 14 residues in the CDR3. Germline assignment: CDR1 SGDLS and CDR2 YYNGEE. V lost 3 bases to trimming and J lost 4 bases, with 13 bases between them.

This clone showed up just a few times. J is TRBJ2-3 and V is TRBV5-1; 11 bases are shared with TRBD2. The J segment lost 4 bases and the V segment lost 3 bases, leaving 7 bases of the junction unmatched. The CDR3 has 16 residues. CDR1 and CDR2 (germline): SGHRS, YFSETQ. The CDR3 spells CASSSTSGSIADTQYF. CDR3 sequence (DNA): TGCGCCAGCAGCTCCACTAGCGGGAGTATTGCAGATACGCAGTATTTT. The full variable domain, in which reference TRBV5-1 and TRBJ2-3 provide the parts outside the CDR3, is KAGVTQTPRYLIKTRGQQVTLSCSPISGHRSVSWYQQTPGQGLQFLFEYFSETQRNKGNFPGRFSGRQFSNSRSEMNVSTLELGDSALYLCASSSTSGSIADTQYFGPGTRLTVL.

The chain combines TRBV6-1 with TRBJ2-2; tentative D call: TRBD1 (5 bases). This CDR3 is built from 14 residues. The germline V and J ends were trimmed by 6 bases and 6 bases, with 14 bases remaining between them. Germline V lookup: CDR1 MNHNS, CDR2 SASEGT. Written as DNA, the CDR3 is TGTGCCAGCAGACCGGACATCCGTTCCGGGGAGCTGTTTTTT. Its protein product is CASRPDIRSGELFF.

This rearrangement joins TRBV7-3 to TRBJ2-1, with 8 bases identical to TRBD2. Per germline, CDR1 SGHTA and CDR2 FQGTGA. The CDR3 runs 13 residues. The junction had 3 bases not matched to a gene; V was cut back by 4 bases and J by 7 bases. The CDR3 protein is CASSSGLANEQFF. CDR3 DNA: TGTGCCAGCAGCTCCGGACTAGCTAATGAGCAGTTCTTC.

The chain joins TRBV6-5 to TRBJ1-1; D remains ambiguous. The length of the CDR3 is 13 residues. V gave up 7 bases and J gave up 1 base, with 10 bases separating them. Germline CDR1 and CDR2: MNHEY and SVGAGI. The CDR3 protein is CASTRSANTEAFF. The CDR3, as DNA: TGTGCCAGCACTCGCAGCGCGAACACTGAAGCTTTCTTT.

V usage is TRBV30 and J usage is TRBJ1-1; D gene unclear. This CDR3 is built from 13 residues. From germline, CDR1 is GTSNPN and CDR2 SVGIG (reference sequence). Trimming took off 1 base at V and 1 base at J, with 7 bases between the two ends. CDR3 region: CAWSALANTEAFF. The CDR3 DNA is TGTGCCTGGAGTGCCCTAGCGAACACTGAAGCTTTCTTT.

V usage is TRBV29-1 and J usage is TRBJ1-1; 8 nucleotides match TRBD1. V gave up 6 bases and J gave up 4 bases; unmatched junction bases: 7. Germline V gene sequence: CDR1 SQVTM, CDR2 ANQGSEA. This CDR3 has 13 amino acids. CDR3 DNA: TGCAGCGTAAGACAGGGGACGGGCACTGAAGCTTTCTTT. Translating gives CSVRQGTGTEAFF.

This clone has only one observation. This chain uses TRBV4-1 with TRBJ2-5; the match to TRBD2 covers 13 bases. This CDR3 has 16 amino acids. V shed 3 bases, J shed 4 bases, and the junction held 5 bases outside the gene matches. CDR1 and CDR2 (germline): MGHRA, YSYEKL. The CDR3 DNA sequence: TGCGCCAGCAGCCAGTGGACTAGCGGGAGTTTAGAGACCCAGTACTTC. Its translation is CASSQWTSGSLETQYF.

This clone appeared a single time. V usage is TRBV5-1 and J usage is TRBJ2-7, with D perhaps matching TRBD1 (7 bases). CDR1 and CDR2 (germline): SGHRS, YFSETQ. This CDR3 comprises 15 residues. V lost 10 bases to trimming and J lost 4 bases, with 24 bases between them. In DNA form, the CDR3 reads TGCGCCGGAAGTTTCGGGGGCAGGGGGAGGTACGAGCAGTACTTC. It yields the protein CAGSFGGRGRYEQYF.